Listed here are 8 T cell receptor beta chains from one sample, sequenced in a study of T-cell reconstitution after alpha-beta-depleted transplantation in children. Researchers prepared the TCRbeta library using unique molecular identifiers, the study reports. A single record per CDR3 protein comes from TCRdb applying MiXCR to the PCR reads. Counted here are 600,000 to 700,000 distinct CDR3 sequences, roughly 15% occurring once; the ten biggest clones make up around 0.96%. This specimen consisted of PBMCs from the stem cell graft donor, obtained from the stem cell graft. Every receptor here comes from a human donor who donated a stem cell graft to a child with acute myeloid leukemia.

This clonotype was observed at least ten times. The V call is TRBV20-1, the J call TRBJ1-2, with 9 bases that match TRBD1. Germline loops: CDR1 DFQATT, CDR2 SNEGSKA (reference sequence). The CDR3 spans 12 residues. Trimming cost V 6 bases and J 6 bases; bases outside gene matches: 5. CDR3 DNA sequence: TGCAGTGCCCTACAGGGGGCCGATGGCTACACCTTC. Encoded protein: CSALQGADGYTF.

This clonotype has a count of ten or more. This rearrangement joins TRBV12-3 or TRBV12-4 to TRBJ1-6, with TRBD1 matching over 7 bases. V lost 5 bases, J lost 0 bases, and 4 bases stayed unmatched. This CDR3 region has 16 residues. CDR3 nucleotide sequence: TGTGCCAGCAGTCCACAGGGGAGCTCCTATAATTCACCCCTCCACTTT. Amino acid sequence: CASSPQGSSYNSPLHF.

J is TRBJ2-5 and V is TRBV7-9, with unresolved D. V lost 5 bases and J lost 0, with 13 bases in between. CDR1 is SEHNR, CDR2 FQNEAQ, per germline (reference sequence). This CDR3 is built from 15 residues. The CDR3 region has the DNA TGTGCCAGCAGCGCCATCGTTGGTGACCAAGAGACCCAGTACTTC. This gives the protein CASSAIVGDQETQYF. Complete variable domain (other parts from reference TRBV7-9 and TRBJ2-5): DTGVSQNPRHKITKRGQNVTFRCDPISEHNRLYWYRQTLGQGPEFLTYFQNEAQLEKSRLLSDRFSAERPKGSFSTLEIQRTEQGDSAMYLCASSAIVGDQETQYFGPGTRLLVL.

The chain recombines TRBV20-1 with TRBJ2-6, with 9 nucleotides matching TRBD1. Germline CDR1 reads DFQATT; CDR2 reads SNEGSKA (reference sequence). Trimming took 3 bases from V and 2 from J; bases not matched to a gene: 14. CDR3 length: 19 residues. Written as DNA, the CDR3 is TGCAGTGCTAGTAAATCGGGACAGGGTAGCCTACCTGGGGCCAACGTCCTGACTTTC. It translates to CSASKSGQGSLPGANVLTF.

The table lists this clonotype with a few counts. A junction boundary mismatches the germline segment, possibly from a read error. The genes are TRBV24-1 and TRBJ1-5, with D possibly being TRBD1 (6 bases). The CDR3 totals 16 residues. Germline CDR1 and CDR2: KGHDR and SFDVKD. This chain's CDR3 is CATSDTGHVSKQPQHF. CDR3 coding DNA: TGTGCCACCAGTGATACGGGACATGTTAGCAAGCAGCCCCAGCATTTT.

The chain is built from TRBV12-3 or TRBV12-4 and TRBJ2-6, with 7 nucleotides matching TRBD1. The CDR3 contains 19 residues. After removal of 3 bases from V and 0 bases from J, the junction contained 11 bases not matched to a gene. The CDR3 spells CASSFPLTGPNSGANVLTF. CDR3 coding DNA: TGTGCCAGCAGTTTCCCCTTGACAGGGCCCAACTCTGGGGCCAACGTCCTGACTTTC.

This clonotype was picked up a small number of times. This chain links TRBV20-1 with TRBJ1-5; 8 nucleotides agree with TRBD1. V lost 1 base, J lost 5 bases, and 1 base stayed unmatched. CDR3 size: 13 residues. Germline V lookup: CDR1 DFQATT, CDR2 SNEGSKA (reference sequence). The CDR3 spells CSARGQGHQPQHF. The CDR3 coding sequence is TGCAGTGCTAGAGGACAGGGGCATCAGCCCCAGCATTTT.

The chain joins TRBV11-3 to TRBJ2-7, with a weak D call TRBD2 (5 bases). The CDR3 loop spans 13 amino acids. The V end lost 6 bases, the J end lost 11 bases, and 20 bases lay between the germline ends. CDR1 is SGHNT, CDR2 YENEEA, per germline. This chain's CDR3 is CASRLSNGVLEYF. The CDR3 coding sequence is TGTGCCAGCAGACTCTCGAACGGGGTTTTAGAGTACTTC.